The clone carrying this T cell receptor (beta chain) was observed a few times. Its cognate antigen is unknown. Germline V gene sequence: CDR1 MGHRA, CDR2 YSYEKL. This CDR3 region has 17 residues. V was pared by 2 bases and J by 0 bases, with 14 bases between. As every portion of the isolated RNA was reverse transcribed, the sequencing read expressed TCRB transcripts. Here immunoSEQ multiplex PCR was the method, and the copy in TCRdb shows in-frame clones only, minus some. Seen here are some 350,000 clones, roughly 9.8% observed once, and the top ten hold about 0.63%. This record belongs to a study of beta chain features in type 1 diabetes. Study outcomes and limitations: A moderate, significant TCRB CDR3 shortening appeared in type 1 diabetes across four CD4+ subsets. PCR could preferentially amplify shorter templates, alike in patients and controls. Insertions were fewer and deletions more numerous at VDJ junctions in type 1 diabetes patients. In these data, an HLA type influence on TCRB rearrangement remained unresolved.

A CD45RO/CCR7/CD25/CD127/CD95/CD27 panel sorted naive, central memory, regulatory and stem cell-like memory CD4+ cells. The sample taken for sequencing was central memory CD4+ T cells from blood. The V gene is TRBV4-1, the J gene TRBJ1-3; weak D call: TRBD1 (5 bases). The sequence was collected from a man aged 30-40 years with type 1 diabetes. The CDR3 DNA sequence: TGCGCCAGCAGCCAACCCATTCGACAGATCTCTGGAAACACCATATATTTT. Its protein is CASSQPIRQISGNTIYF.